This is a list of T cell receptor beta chains from one sample in a study of shared clonotypes between healthy human individuals. The method was immunoSEQ multiplex PCR; TCRdb's version includes in-frame clones alone and lacks a portion of them. The sample gives about 2.1 million clones, 93% of which show up once; less than 2% is in the top ten. Sequencing used naive CD8+ T cells from PBMCs. These receptors were obtained from a young man in good health. Some clones in this sample may be carry-over from other donors' samples. CDR3s include the opening cysteine and the closing phenylalanine or tryptophan.

V: TRBV19
CDR3: CASSPGPGGTEAFF

V: TRBV27
CDR3: CASRPRGHDYGYTF

V: TRBV9
CDR3: CASSGEDRGKGNEQFF

V: TRBV27
CDR3: CASRWGAGAYEQYF

V: TRBV6-6
CDR3: CASWGGTEAFF

V: TRBV27
CDR3: CASSPYQRGEFYEQYF

V: TRBV27
CDR3: CASSLYGGRPETQYF

V: TRBV27
CDR3: CASSRGGRAFTGELFF

V: TRBV9
CDR3: CASSVDRTGELFF

V: TRBV5-1
CDR3: CASSFWREGPNEQFF

V: TRBV2
CDR3: CASTRVAGTGNTIYF

V: TRBV27
CDR3: CASSSLPGDTEAFF

V: TRBV10-3
CDR3: CASQPTGVNDGYTF

V: TRBV28
CDR3: CASSLGLAGGSSYEQYF

V: TRBV14
CDR3: CASSQNRGEQYF

V: TRBV4-3
CDR3: CASSQGRGSGVEAFF

V: TRBV6-1
CDR3: CASSDRSTDTQYF

V: TRBV6-1
CDR3: CASTMGQPQHF

V: TRBV5-6
CDR3: CASSTGTGNYEQYF

V: TRBV7-8
CDR3: CASSPPGTGAPYGYTF

V: TRBV5-6
CDR3: CASSLGVGTGELFF

V: TRBV5-1
CDR3: CASSSPNPRETQYF

V: TRBV5-1
CDR3: CASSPLPGTGAYEQYF

V: TRBV19
CDR3: CASSIEGGMHLYNEQFF